One sample yielded the 3 T cell receptor beta chains listed below, sequenced in a study of blood T cells in healthy people across ages. Primers used in a second PCR of about 6 to 11 cycles were a sample-barcoded 5' primer and a J-beta primer mix. TCRdb used MiXCR to reprocess the 5' RACE reads, holding one entry per CDR3 protein. This table holds around 1,500,000 distinct CDR3 sequences, around 42% found once. Sequencing was performed on blood. These receptor sequences come from a woman between 18 and 30 years old in good health.

At least ten counts were recorded for this clonotype. The CDR3 DNA follows: TGTGCCAGCAGCTTAGGACAGGGTAGGTCCTACGAGCAGTACTTC. This codes for CASSLGQGRSYEQYF. The J gene is TRBJ2-7, the V gene TRBV11-2, with 7 bases that match TRBD1. This CDR3 contains 15 residues. The V gene's germline CDR1 is SGHAT and CDR2 FQNNGV. The trim removed 1 base at V and 1 base at J, leaving 4 bases unmatched.

The chain carries TRBV10-3 and TRBJ2-4; possible D gene TRBD1, 5 bases. Germline loops: CDR1 ENHRY, CDR2 SYGVKD. The V gene lost 6 bases and the J gene lost 0 bases, with 12 bases spanning the gap. This CDR3 has 15 residues. The CDR3 spells CAIRTTVLAKNIQYF. The CDR3 nucleotides are TGTGCCATCAGGACGACAGTACTAGCCAAAAACATTCAGTACTTC.

The chain links TRBV3-1 to TRBJ1-2; unclear D gene. Germline V CDR1 and CDR2: LGHDT, YNNKEL (reference sequence). V lost 3 bases, J lost 5 bases, and 4 bases lay in between. The CDR3 covers 11 residues. The CDR3 coding sequence is TGTGCCAGCAGCCATTTATATGGCTACACCTTC. As protein: CASSHLYGYTF.